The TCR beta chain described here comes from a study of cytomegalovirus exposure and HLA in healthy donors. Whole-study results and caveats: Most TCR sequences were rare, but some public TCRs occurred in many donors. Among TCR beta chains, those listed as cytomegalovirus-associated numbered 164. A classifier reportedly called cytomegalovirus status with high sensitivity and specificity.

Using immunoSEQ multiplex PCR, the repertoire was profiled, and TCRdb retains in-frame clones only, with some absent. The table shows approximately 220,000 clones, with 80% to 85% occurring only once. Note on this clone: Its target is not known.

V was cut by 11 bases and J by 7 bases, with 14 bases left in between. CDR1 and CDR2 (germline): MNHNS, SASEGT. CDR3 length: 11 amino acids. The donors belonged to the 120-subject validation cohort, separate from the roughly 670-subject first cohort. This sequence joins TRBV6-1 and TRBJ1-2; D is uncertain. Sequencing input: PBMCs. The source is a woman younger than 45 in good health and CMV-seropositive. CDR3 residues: CAGGPLFGYTF. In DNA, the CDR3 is TGTGCCGGCGGACCCCTATTTGGCTACACCTTC.